This entry concerns a single T cell receptor (beta chain). This sample was included in a study of blood T cell repertoires in COVID-19. The repertoire was sequenced with immunoSEQ multiplex PCR; TCRdb's copy has only in-frame clones and lacks some. The sample has about 51,000 clones, around 93% seen once. This TCR derives from a man aged 45-65 years with acute or convalescent COVID-19. Specimen: peripheral blood.

CDR3 DNA sequence: TGTGCCAGCAGCTTAGTCTCCTTCCCGGAGACCCAGTACTTC. As protein: CASSLVSFPETQYF. The J gene is TRBJ2-5, the V gene TRBV7-9, with D hard to call. Trimming took 1 base from V and 5 from J, leaving 11 bases between them. The CDR3 runs 14 residues. Germline values: CDR1 SEHNR, CDR2 FQNEAQ (reference sequence).